Below, 14 T cell receptor beta chains from the same sample are listed, as sequenced in a study of cytomegalovirus exposure and HLA in healthy donors. This PCR relied on a set of 60 Vbeta primers and 13 Jbeta primers. Using immunoSEQ multiplex PCR, the repertoire was profiled, and TCRdb retains in-frame clones only, with some absent. This sample has approximately 180,000 clones, with around nine tenths found just once. What was sequenced was PBMCs. The receptors stem from a woman between 18 and 29 years old in good health and CMV-seronegative.

The chain links TRBV28 to TRBJ2-5; D is possibly TRBD1 (6 bases). Judging by the DNA end, TRBJ2-7 fits better; the J call may be wrong. Germline assignment: CDR1 MDHEN and CDR2 SYDVKM. The CDR3 has 15 amino acids. In nucleotides, the CDR3 is TGTGCCAGCAGCTCAATTGGACAGAGAGCCTACGAGCAGTACTTC. It is translated as CASSSIGQRAYEQYF.

The J gene is TRBJ2-3, the V gene TRBV4-2; 12 nucleotides agree with TRBD2. Losses at the gene ends were 0 bases for V and 4 bases for J; bases not matched to a gene: 8. The CDR3 is made up of 18 amino acids. Germline loops: CDR1 LGHNA, CDR2 YNFKEQ. The CDR3 DNA sequence: TGTGCCAGCAGCCAAGACTCCCTAGCGGGAGGGCCCTCAGATACGCAGTATTTT. Its protein is CASSQDSLAGGPSDTQYF.

The CDR3 DNA is TGTGCCAGCAGCTTGGATAGCGGGAGGGCCGGGAGGAATGAGCAGTTCTTC. It codes for CASSLDSGRAGRNEQFF. The gene calls are TRBV5-4 and TRBJ2-1, with 11 bases matching TRBD2. The V gene's germline CDR1 is SGHNT and CDR2 YYREEE (reference sequence). J lost 7 bases, V lost 0 bases, and 9 bases had no gene match. The CDR3 spans 17 residues.

This clone was recorded only once. The chain uses TRBV7-2 and TRBJ2-5, with 9 bases fitting TRBD1. V lost 5 bases, J lost 4 bases, and 8 bases stayed unmatched. From germline, CDR1 is SGHTA and CDR2 FQGNSA. The CDR3 contains 15 residues. The CDR3: CASSATGTGLETQYF. The CDR3, as DNA: TGTGCCAGCAGCGCTACCGGGACAGGGTTAGAGACCCAGTACTTC.

This chain connects TRBV27 to TRBJ2-7; 7 positions agree with TRBD2. The germline V gene encodes CDR1 MNHEY and CDR2 SMNVEV (reference sequence). With 5 bases clipped from V and 4 bases from J, the junction kept 5 bases outside the gene matches. The CDR3 sequence is 13 residues long. The CDR3 region has the DNA TGTGCCAGCAGTCCCGGGAGGTCATACGAGCAGTACTTC. It translates to CASSPGRSYEQYF.

The rearrangement uses TRBV6-6 and TRBJ1-1; D is possibly TRBD1 (5 bases). This CDR3 has 13 residues. V was trimmed by 6 bases and J by 1 base, leaving 9 bases between them. Per the germline V gene, CDR1 is MNHNY and CDR2 is SVGAGI (reference sequence). DNA for the CDR3: TGTGCCAGCAGGGACGACAGGAACACTGAAGCTTTCTTT. Translation gives CASRDDRNTEAFF.

The chain links TRBV6-1 to TRBJ1-5, with D uncertain. Germline-derived CDR1 and CDR2 are MNHNS and SASEGT. V was pared by 6 bases and J by 5 bases, with 17 bases between. CDR3 length equals 15 residues. The CDR3 sequence: CASRLASTSHQPQHF. The CDR3 nucleotides read TGTGCCAGCAGACTGGCTAGTACCAGCCATCAGCCCCAGCATTTT.

The gene calls are TRBV9 and TRBJ2-1, with D tentatively TRBD2 (5 bases). With 7 bases removed from V and 10 bases from J, the gap between germline ends came to 6 bases. Per the germline V gene, CDR1 is SGDLS and CDR2 is YYNGEE. This CDR3 has 9 residues. The CDR3 DNA is TGTGCCAGCGGGGAGGAGCAGTTCTTC. This sequence encodes CASGEEQFF.

The J gene is TRBJ2-2, the V gene TRBV14; tentatively, D is TRBD1 (6 bases). This CDR3 contains 13 residues. V was cut by 4 bases and J by 9 bases, with 12 bases left in between. Germline V gene data show CDR1 as SGHDN and CDR2 as FVKESK. Here the CDR3 reads CASSRPRGRELFF. DNA for the CDR3: TGTGCCAGCAGCCGCCCCAGGGGACGGGAGCTGTTTTTT.

There are a few counts of this clone. J is TRBJ1-1 and V is TRBV29-1; D is possibly TRBD1 (5 bases). CDR3 length equals 12 residues. In germline, CDR1 is SQVTM, CDR2 ANQGSEA. Trimming removed 1 base at V and 11 bases at J, with 14 bases between. In nucleotides, the CDR3 is TGCAGCGTTGAAGTATGGGGGGATTACGCTTTCTTT. As protein: CSVEVWGDYAFF.

The rearrangement links TRBV7-2 to TRBJ1-4, with 11 bases matching TRBD1. In germline, CDR1 is SGHTA, CDR2 FQGNSA. V shed 5 bases and J 5 bases; nucleotides not matched to a gene: 1. The CDR3 length is 14 residues. CDR3 DNA: TGTGCCAGCAGCCGGACAGGGGGCAATGAAAAACTGTTTTTT. Its protein product is CASSRTGGNEKLFF. Drawing the rest from reference TRBV7-2 and TRBJ1-4, the complete variable domain is GAGVSQSPSNKVTEKGKDVELRCDPISGHTALYWYRQSLGQGLEFLIYFQGNSAPDKSGLPSDRFSAERTGGSVSTLTIQRTQQEDSAVYLCASSRTGGNEKLFFGSGTQLSVL.

The V gene is TRBV7-9, the J gene TRBJ1-5; TRBD1 agrees at 7 bases. The CDR3 consists of 14 residues. The germline gives CDR1 SEHNR, CDR2 FQNEAQ (reference sequence). V trimming: 6 bases; J trimming: 2 bases; junction bases outside the gene matches: 4. The CDR3 spells CASSSGGGNQPQHF. CDR3 sequence (DNA): TGTGCCAGCAGTTCAGGGGGAGGCAATCAGCCCCAGCATTTT.

The V gene is TRBV6-5, the J gene TRBJ2-3; D not certain. The CDR3 spans 15 residues. Trimming cost V 4 bases and J 0 bases, with 11 bases left between them. Germline V gives CDR1 MNHEY, CDR2 SVGAGI. The CDR3 DNA follows: TGTGCCAGCAGTTTAAGTGGTCGGAGCACAGATACGCAGTATTTT. Translated, it gives CASSLSGRSTDTQYF.

This chain uses TRBV11-2 with TRBJ2-5, with 9 bases lining up with TRBD1. The germline V gene has CDR1 SGHAT and CDR2 FQNNGV. The V segment lost 5 bases and the J segment 5 bases; nucleotides outside the gene matches: 15. The CDR3 length is 17 residues. The CDR3 here is CASSPNLGTGRWETQYF. The DNA of the CDR3 is TGTGCCAGCAGCCCCAATCTCGGGACAGGGAGGTGGGAGACCCAGTACTTC. Drawing the rest from reference TRBV11-2 and TRBJ2-5, the complete variable domain is EAGVAQSPRYKIIEKRQSVAFWCNPISGHATLYWYQQILGQGPKLLIQFQNNGVVDDSQLPKDRFSAERLKGVDSTLKIQPAKLEDSAVYLCASSPNLGTGRWETQYFGPGTRLLVL.